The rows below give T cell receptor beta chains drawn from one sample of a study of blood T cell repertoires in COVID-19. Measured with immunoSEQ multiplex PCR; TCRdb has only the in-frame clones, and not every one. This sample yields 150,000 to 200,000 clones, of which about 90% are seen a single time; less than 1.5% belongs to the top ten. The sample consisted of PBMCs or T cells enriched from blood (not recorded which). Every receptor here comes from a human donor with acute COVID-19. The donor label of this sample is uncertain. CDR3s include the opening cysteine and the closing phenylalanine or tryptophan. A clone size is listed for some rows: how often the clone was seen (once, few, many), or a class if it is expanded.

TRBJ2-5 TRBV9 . CASSVDPGAPGETQYF
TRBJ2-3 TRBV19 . CASSFADTQYF
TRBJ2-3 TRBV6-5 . CASSRSGASTDTQYF
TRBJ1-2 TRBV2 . CASSLDRGNGYTF
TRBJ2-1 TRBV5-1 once CASSSTDRLDEQFF
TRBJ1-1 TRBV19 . CASSATRTGGTKFF
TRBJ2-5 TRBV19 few CASTEIGGGETQYF
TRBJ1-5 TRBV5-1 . CASSLDGGATNQPQHF
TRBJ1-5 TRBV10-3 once CAISDLEGGVGQPQHF
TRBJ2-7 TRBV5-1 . CASSSGQGAIYEQYF
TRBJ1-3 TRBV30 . CAWDRGSGNTIYF
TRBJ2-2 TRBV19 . CASRGEVGELFF
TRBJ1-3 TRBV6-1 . CASSEETGRSGNTIYF
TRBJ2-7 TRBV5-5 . CASSGTEQYF
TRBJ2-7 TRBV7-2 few CASSPTPGGSYEQYF
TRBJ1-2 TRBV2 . CASSEVRGGYTF
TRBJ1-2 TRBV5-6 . CASSLVRQPKTERHGYTF
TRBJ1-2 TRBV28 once CASSSPGQGTYSNYGYTF
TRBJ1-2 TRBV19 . CASRSGQGNGYTF
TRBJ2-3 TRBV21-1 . CASSKGTGCTDTQYF
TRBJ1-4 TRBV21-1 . CASSKMSGGNEKLFF
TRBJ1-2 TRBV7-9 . CASSSQGIDGYTF
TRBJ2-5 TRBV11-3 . CASSASGSGSTQYF
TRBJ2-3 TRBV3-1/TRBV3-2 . CASSQDRNTQYF
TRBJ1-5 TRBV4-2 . CASSPVFGGSNQPQHF
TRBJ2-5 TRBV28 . CASSAFADRGLGTQYF
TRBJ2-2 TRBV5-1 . CASSQGTVNTGELFF
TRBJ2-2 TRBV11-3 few CASSPGRTLKSGELFF
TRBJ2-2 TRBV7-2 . CASRRLAGGAGELFF
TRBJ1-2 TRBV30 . CALTGGGYTF
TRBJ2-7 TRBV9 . CASSDFTGYEQYF
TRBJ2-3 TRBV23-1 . CASSQSPSQRGGRGTDTQYF
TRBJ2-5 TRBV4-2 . CASSQVAEVQETQYF